Shown below are 23 T cell receptor beta chains from a single sample sequenced in a study of shared clonotypes between healthy human individuals. The protocol was immunoSEQ multiplex PCR, while the TCRdb copy is restricted to in-frame clones and leaves out a portion. The table lists about 2.4 million clones, 80% to 95% of them singletons. Sequences were obtained from naive CD4+ T cells from PBMCs. Subset here: CD45RA+ positively selected. The source is a young man in good health. Some clones in this sample may be carry-over from other donors' samples.

The table lists this clone with a few counts. The gene calls are TRBV29-1 and TRBJ1-1; D call uncertain. This CDR3 has 10 amino acids. Trimming removed 3 bases from V and 7 bases from J, with 6 bases in between. Germline CDR1 reads SQVTM; CDR2 reads ANQGSEA. This CDR3 reads CSVDTDEAFF. The CDR3 DNA is TGCAGCGTTGATACAGATGAAGCTTTCTTT.

The chain is built from TRBV19 and TRBJ2-5; D may be TRBD2 (5 bases). The CDR3 spans 15 residues. Germline V gene lookup returns CDR1 LNHDA and CDR2 SQIVND (reference sequence). V lost 3 bases and J lost 5, with 16 bases in between. CDR3 region: CASSISRSGGETQYF. The CDR3 DNA reads as TGTGCCAGTAGTATCTCTAGGTCAGGCGGGGAGACCCAGTACTTC.

The rearrangement uses TRBV11-2 and TRBJ2-3; 11 nucleotides line up with TRBD2. The CDR3 is made up of 17 amino acids. J was trimmed by 0 bases and V by 1 base; bases with no gene match: 3. Germline loops: CDR1 SGHAT, CDR2 FQNNGV. The DNA of the CDR3 is TGTGCCAGCAGCTTAGTTGGGACTAGCGGAAGCACAGATACGCAGTATTTT. Amino acid sequence: CASSLVGTSGSTDTQYF.

The rearrangement links TRBV5-6 to TRBJ2-7, with 7 bases aligning to TRBD1. Trimming cost V 0 bases and J 3 bases; bases outside gene matches: 3. Germline V gene lookup returns CDR1 SGHDT and CDR2 YYEEEE. This CDR3 is 14 amino acids long. The CDR3 region has the DNA TGTGCCAGCAGCTTGGGATACAGGGGCTACGAGCAGTACTTC. Its protein product is CASSLGYRGYEQYF.

The gene calls are TRBV9 and TRBJ1-2; D is perhaps TRBD1 (6 bases). CDR3 length equals 13 residues. Per germline, CDR1 SGDLS and CDR2 YYNGEE. V lost 4 bases, J lost 8 bases, and 15 bases lay in between. CDR3 sequence reads: CASSPRGARGYTF. In DNA, the CDR3 is TGTGCCAGCAGCCCGAGGGGGGCGCGAGGCTACACCTTC.

For this clone: The junction shows a germline mismatch at one end, possibly a read error. The chain employs TRBV4-1 and TRBJ1-4, with 7 bases fitting TRBD1. Looked up from germline, CDR1 is MGHRA and CDR2 is YSYEKL. The CDR3 is made up of 15 amino acids. CDR3 residues: CASSKETGTNEKLFF. CDR3 DNA sequence: TGCGCCAGCAGCAAAGAGACAGGGACTAATGAAAAACTGTTTTTT.

This clone was recorded once. The chain employs TRBV5-4 and TRBJ1-1, with a tentative D call TRBD1 (5 bases). Germline CDR1 is SGHNT and CDR2 is YYREEE (reference sequence). V was trimmed by 0 bases and J by 3 bases, leaving 9 bases between them. The CDR3 length is 14 residues. CDR3 coding DNA: TGTGCCAGCAGCTTGGGACAGTTAGACACTGAAGCTTTCTTT. This codes for CASSLGQLDTEAFF.

CDR3 sequence reads: CASSSNKGQYGYTF. The CDR3 nucleotides read TGTGCCAGCAGCTCCAATAAGGGCCAATATGGCTACACCTTC. The chain carries TRBV5-4 and TRBJ1-2; D unclear. Trimming left V 3 bases short and J 5 bases short, with 14 bases between. The CDR3 totals 14 residues. In germline, CDR1 is SGHNT, CDR2 YYREEE (reference sequence).

V and J are TRBV6-1 and TRBJ1-5, with 7 positions matching TRBD1. This CDR3 has 15 residues. V dropped 5 bases and J dropped 2; count of bases not matched to a gene: 6. Looked up from germline, CDR1 is MNHNS and CDR2 is SASEGT. The CDR3, as DNA: TGTGCCAGCAGTCAGGGGGTGAGTGGCAATCAGCCCCAGCATTTT. This encodes CASSQGVSGNQPQHF.

A word on this clone: Other DNA variants within this sample encode the same CDR3. The CDR3 bases are TGTGCCACCAGCAGAGATCCTAGGGACGAGCAGTTCTTC. Amino acid sequence: CATSRDPRDEQFF. V usage is TRBV15 and J usage is TRBJ2-1; either TRBD1 or TRBD2 may supply D (5 bases each). Germline V lookup: CDR1 LNHNV, CDR2 YYDKDF (reference sequence). The CDR3 runs 13 residues. V shed 0 bases and J shed 10 bases, with 10 bases lying between them.

J is TRBJ2-6 and V is TRBV2; 8 positions agree with TRBD2. Germline lookup yields CDR1 SNHLY and CDR2 FYNNEI. This CDR3 has 16 residues. Unmatched junction bases numbered 9, after V lost 7 bases and J lost 4 bases. Here the CDR3 reads CASMLAGSGGANVLTF. CDR3 nucleotide sequence: TGTGCCAGCATGCTAGCGGGTTCGGGCGGGGCCAACGTCCTGACTTTC.

This chain links TRBV29-1 with TRBJ2-2; 8 bases are shared with TRBD2. The CDR3 spans 14 residues. The V gene's germline CDR1 is SQVTM and CDR2 ANQGSEA. V dropped 5 bases and J dropped 2; count of bases not matched to a gene: 4. The CDR3 is CSVRSGINTGELFF. In DNA, the CDR3 is TGCAGCGTTCGTAGCGGGATAAACACCGGGGAGCTGTTTTTT.

A remark on this clone: Relative to the germline gene, one junction end is altered; a read error may explain this. The genes are TRBV5-1 and TRBJ2-7; tentatively, D is TRBD2 (5 bases). Germline CDR1 reads SGHRS; CDR2 reads YFSETQ. The CDR3 is made up of 13 amino acids. Here the CDR3 reads CASSPSSSYEQHF. The CDR3 DNA sequence: TGCGCCAGCAGCCCCTCTAGCTCCTACGAGCAGCACTTC. The variable domain in full, completed from reference TRBV5-1 and TRBJ2-7, reads KAGVTQTPRYLIKTRGQQVTLSCSPISGHRSVSWYQQTPGQGLQFLFEYFSETQRNKGNFPGRFSGRQFSNSRSEMNVSTLELGDSALYLCASSPSSSYEQHFGPGTRLTVT.

The V call is TRBV6-6, the J call TRBJ2-7; a weak D match, TRBD2 (7 bases). Germline V gene data show CDR1 as MNHNY and CDR2 as SVGAGI (reference sequence). This CDR3 is 14 amino acids long. Trimming shortened V by 5 bases and J by 4 bases, and 15 bases separated the two germline ends. Written as DNA, the CDR3 is TGTGCCAGCAGTACTGAGGGGGGGCCTTACGAGCAGTACTTC. Translating gives CASSTEGGPYEQYF.

The V call is TRBV7-8, the J call TRBJ2-1; D perhaps matches TRBD2 (5 bases). With 2 bases removed from V and 12 bases from J, the gap between germline ends came to 11 bases. The CDR3 loop spans 12 amino acids. The germline V gene encodes CDR1 SGHVS and CDR2 FQNEAQ. The CDR3 DNA follows: TGTGCCAGCAGCTTAAAGACTACGCTGCAGTTCTTC. Translating gives CASSLKTTLQFF.

This chain links TRBV9 with TRBJ2-1, with D unclear. Germline-derived CDR1 and CDR2 are SGDLS and YYNGEE. The CDR3 is made up of 14 amino acids. V was cut by 0 bases and J by 7 bases, with 11 bases left in between. CDR3 coding DNA: TGTGCCAGCAGCGTAGTATTGGGTGGGAATGAGCAGTTCTTC. Amino acids: CASSVVLGGNEQFF.

The chain recombines TRBV5-6 with TRBJ2-4; 11 bases line up with TRBD1. With 2 bases clipped from V and 7 bases from J, the junction kept 5 bases outside the gene matches. Germline lookup yields CDR1 SGHDT and CDR2 YYEEEE. This CDR3 has 15 residues. Here the CDR3 reads CASSFLGQGANIQYF. CDR3 nucleotide sequence: TGTGCCAGCAGCTTCCTCGGACAGGGGGCCAACATTCAGTACTTC.

This chain uses TRBV20-1 with TRBJ1-1; D is unresolved. This CDR3 has 11 amino acids. Germline V lookup: CDR1 DFQATT, CDR2 SNEGSKA (reference sequence). Trimming removed 3 bases at V and 2 bases at J, with 4 bases between. The chain's CDR3 is CSASDNTEAFF. Here the CDR3 DNA reads TGCAGTGCTAGTGATAACACTGAAGCTTTCTTT.

The chain couples TRBV7-3 to TRBJ1-3, with D uncertain. V was shortened by 5 bases and J by 0 bases, with 14 bases between the two germline ends. This CDR3 spans 16 amino acids. Looked up from germline, CDR1 is SGHTA and CDR2 is FQGTGA. CDR3 coding DNA: TGTGCCAGCAGCCCCCGGGCGGCACCCTCTGGAAACACCATATATTTT. Translated, it gives CASSPRAAPSGNTIYF.

About this clone itself: The sample holds other DNA sequences that translate to the same CDR3. The CDR3 spells CASRANEKLFF. The CDR3 DNA reads TGTGCCAGCAGAGCTAATGAAAAACTGTTTTTT. This sequence joins TRBV28 and TRBJ1-4; D uncertain. The germline gives CDR1 MDHEN, CDR2 SYDVKM. The CDR3 covers 11 residues. V was trimmed by 6 bases and J by 3 bases, leaving 2 bases between them. The whole variable domain, filled in from reference TRBV28 and TRBJ1-4, reads DVKVTQSSRYLVKRTGEKVFLECVQDMDHENMFWYRQDPGLGLRLIYFSYDVKMKEKGDIPEGYSVSREKKERFSLILESASTNQTSMYLCASRANEKLFFGSGTQLSVL.

The chain couples TRBV7-2 to TRBJ2-3; 14 bases align to TRBD2. The CDR3 runs 16 residues. The V segment lost 0 bases and the J segment 5 bases; nucleotides outside the gene matches: 1. CDR1 is SGHTA and CDR2 is FQGNSA in the germline V gene. CDR3 in DNA: TGTGCCAGCAGCTTAGCCGGGACTAGCGGGAGAGATACGCAGTATTTT. Translation gives CASSLAGTSGRDTQYF.

CDR3 in DNA: TGTGCCAGCAGGGCAGCAGGCGGCACAGATACGCAGTATTTT. Its protein is CASRAAGGTDTQYF. The chain is built from TRBV27 and TRBJ2-3; no reliable D call. Trimming shortened V by 6 bases and J by 1 base, and 11 bases separated the two germline ends. This CDR3 spans 14 amino acids. Germline loops: CDR1 MNHEY, CDR2 SMNVEV (reference sequence).

In DNA, the CDR3 is TGTGCCAGCAGCCTGGGTCCCACGGGTACGCAGTATTTT. Residues: CASSLGPTGTQYF. This chain uses TRBV7-3 with TRBJ2-3; D gene ambiguous. Germline V lookup: CDR1 SGHTA, CDR2 FQGTGA. Trimming shortened V by 5 bases and J by 8 bases, and 14 bases separated the two germline ends. The CDR3 spans 13 residues. Combining the CDR3 with reference TRBV7-3 and TRBJ2-3 gives the whole variable domain GAGVSQTPSNKVTEKGKYVELRCDPISGHTALYWYRQSLGQGPEFLIYFQGTGAADDSGLPNDRFFAVRPEGSVSTLKIQRTERGDSAVYLCASSLGPTGTQYFGPGTRLTVL.